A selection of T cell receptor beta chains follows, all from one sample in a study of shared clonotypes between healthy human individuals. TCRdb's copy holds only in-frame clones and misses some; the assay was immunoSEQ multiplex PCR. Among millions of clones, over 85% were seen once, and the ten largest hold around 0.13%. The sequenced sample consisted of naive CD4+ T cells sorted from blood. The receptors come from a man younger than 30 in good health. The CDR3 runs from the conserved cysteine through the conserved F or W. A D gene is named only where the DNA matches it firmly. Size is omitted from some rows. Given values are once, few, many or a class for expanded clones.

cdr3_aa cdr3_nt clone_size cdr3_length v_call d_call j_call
CASSLAGVEQFF TGTGCCAGCAGCTTAGCGGGAGTAGAGCAGTTCTTC once 12 TRBV7-2 NA TRBJ2-1
CASHGRANEKLFF TGTGCCAGCCATGGGAGGGCTAATGAAAAACTGTTTTTT NA 13 TRBV18 NA TRBJ1-4
CSVARDTEAFF TGCAGCGTTGCCAGGGACACTGAAGCTTTCTTT NA 11 TRBV29-1 NA TRBJ1-1
CASSSSTTGSLQYF TGCGCCAGCAGCTCCTCTACCACAGGGAGCCTTCAGTACTTC NA 14 TRBV5-1 NA TRBJ2-4
CASSRLAGAYQETQYF TGTGCCAGCAGCCGTCTAGCGGGGGCGTACCAAGAGACCCAGTACTTC NA 16 TRBV7-9 TRBD2 TRBJ2-5
CASSPSASGTDTQYF TGTGCCAGCTCACCCTCGGCTAGCGGCACAGATACGCAGTATTTT NA 15 TRBV18 NA TRBJ2-3
CASSLLGNTEAFF TGTGCCAGCAGCCTCCTCGGGAACACTGAAGCTTTCTTT NA 13 TRBV6-6 NA TRBJ1-1
CASSGDSQNTGELFF TGTGCCAGCAGCGGGGACAGCCAGAACACCGGGGAGCTGTTTTTT NA 15 TRBV21-1 NA TRBJ2-2
CASSEAPGPGSNQPQHF TGTGCCAGCAGTGAAGCCCCCGGGCCGGGAAGCAATCAGCCCCAGCATTTT NA 17 TRBV6-1 NA TRBJ1-5
CSVDSGTDTQYF TGCAGCGTTGATTCCGGCACAGATACGCAGTATTTT NA 12 TRBV29-1 NA TRBJ2-3
CASSTGTVPGREKLFF TGTGCCAGCAGCACCGGGACAGTTCCCGGGAGGGAAAAACTGTTTTTT NA 16 TRBV7-9 TRBD1 TRBJ1-4
CASSPQTGDNEKLFF TGTGCCAGCTCACCTCAAACAGGGGATAATGAAAAACTGTTTTTT NA 15 TRBV18 TRBD1 TRBJ1-4
CASSPRQGSTGELFF TGTGCCAGCAGCCCCCGCCAGGGTAGCACCGGGGAGCTGTTTTTT NA 15 TRBV9 NA TRBJ2-2
CASSMEGYSPLHF TGTGCCAGCAGCATGGAGGGTTATTCACCCCTCCACTTT NA 13 TRBV6-5 NA TRBJ1-6
CASSPPVKETQYF TGTGCCAGCTCACCACCAGTCAAAGAGACCCAGTACTTC once 13 TRBV18 NA TRBJ2-5
CASSQELASGRETQYF TGCGCCAGCAGCCAAGAACTGGCTAGCGGGAGAGAGACCCAGTACTTC NA 16 TRBV4-3 TRBD2 TRBJ2-5
CASSLLGTGGGSTEAFF TGTGCCAGCAGTTTATTGGGGACAGGGGGTGGTAGCACTGAAGCTTTCTTT NA 17 TRBV27 TRBD1 TRBJ1-1
CASSFSRGSSNQPQHF TGTGCCAGTAGTTTCTCCAGGGGGTCGAGCAATCAGCCCCAGCATTTT NA 16 TRBV19 TRBD1 TRBJ1-5
CASTIRGVFGYTF TGTGCCAGCACCATCCGAGGGGTGTTCGGCTACACCTTC NA 13 TRBV7-2 NA TRBJ1-2
CASSPPDRGSSYEQYF TGTGCCAGCAGTCCCCCGGACAGGGGGTCCTCCTACGAGCAGTACTTC NA 16 TRBV5-4 TRBD1 TRBJ2-7
CASSEVLAGFYNEQFF TGTGCCAGCAGTGAAGTCCTAGCGGGATTCTACAATGAGCAGTTCTTC NA 16 TRBV6-1 TRBD2 TRBJ2-1
CASSLVSTGISPLHF TGTGCCAGCAGCTTAGTGTCGACAGGGATATCACCCCTCCACTTT NA 15 TRBV7-6 TRBD1 TRBJ1-6
CASGLTWGRTSGGYTF TGTGCCAGCGGACTGACCTGGGGACGGACGTCTGGAGGCTACACCTTC NA 16 TRBV7-9 NA TRBJ1-2
CATSGLAGGDYEQYF TGTGCCACCAGCGGTTTAGCGGGAGGGGACTACGAGCAGTACTTC NA 15 TRBV15 TRBD2 TRBJ2-7
CASSPIGTASDSPLHF TGTGCCAGCTCGCCAATAGGGACAGCCTCGGATTCACCCCTCCACTTT few 16 TRBV18 TRBD1 TRBJ1-6
CASSYRWDRNYGYTF TGTGCCAGCAGTTACAGGTGGGACAGAAACTATGGCTACACCTTC NA 15 TRBV6-5 TRBD1 TRBJ1-2